These T cell receptor beta chains were read from a single sample in a study of T cell responses to AZD1222 COVID-19 vaccine. Method: immunoSEQ multiplex PCR; TCRdb's copy keeps in-frame clones and lacks some. The sample lists around 94,000 clones, roughly 86% seen once, with around 5% in the top ten. Specimen: peripheral blood, collected on day 0 of AZD1222 vaccination. The receptors come from an adult in good health. CDR3s include the opening cysteine and the closing phenylalanine or tryptophan. The D gene is left open where the match is weak. Clone size is not always given. Where it is, it says once, few, many or a class for expanded clones.

D: TRBD1; V: TRBV10-1; size: .; J: TRBJ1-1; CDR3: CASSSRTGEGTEAFF; DNA: TGCGCCAGCAGTTCACGGACAGGGGAGGGGACTGAAGCTTTCTTT
D: .; V: TRBV9; size: .; J: TRBJ1-1; CDR3: CASSAGNRRNTEAFF; DNA: TGTGCCAGCAGCGCGGGGAACAGAAGGAACACTGAAGCTTTCTTT
D: .; V: TRBV27; size: once; J: TRBJ2-1; CDR3: CASSSESSYNEQFF; DNA: TGTGCCAGCAGTTCTGAGAGCTCCTACAATGAGCAGTTCTTC
D: TRBD1; V: TRBV7-2; size: .; J: TRBJ2-7; CDR3: CASTLWGQSNYEQYF; DNA: TGTGCCAGCACCTTATGGGGACAGAGCAACTACGAGCAGTACTTC
D: .; V: TRBV30; size: .; J: TRBJ2-2; CDR3: CAWSGHLNTGELFF; DNA: TGTGCCTGGAGTGGACACCTAAACACCGGGGAGCTGTTTTTT
D: TRBD1; V: TRBV7-9; size: .; J: TRBJ2-1; CDR3: CASSLGGRQGSYNEQFF; DNA: TGTGCCAGCAGCTTAGGGGGGAGACAGGGTTCCTACAATGAGCAGTTCTTC
D: .; V: TRBV21-1; size: .; J: TRBJ2-7; CDR3: CASSKEASGYYEQYF; DNA: TGTGCCAGCAGCAAAGAGGCTAGCGGGTACTACGAGCAGTACTTC
D: .; V: TRBV6-6; size: .; J: TRBJ1-3; CDR3: CASSRQEERNTIYF; DNA: TGTGCCAGCAGTAGACAGGAGGAGAGAAACACCATATATTTT
D: .; V: TRBV2; size: .; J: TRBJ1-5; CDR3: CASSERTPEPQHF; DNA: TGTGCCAGCAGTGAAAGGACACCGGAGCCCCAGCATTTT
D: TRBD1; V: TRBV3-1/TRBV3-2; size: .; J: TRBJ1-2; CDR3: CATRQGRYGYTF; DNA: TGTGCCACCCGACAGGGTCGCTATGGCTACACCTTC
D: TRBD1; V: TRBV28; size: .; J: TRBJ1-4; CDR3: CASQIRGQGEEKLFF; DNA: TGTGCCAGCCAGATTCGGGGACAGGGTGAGGAAAAACTGTTTTTT
D: .; V: TRBV28; size: .; J: TRBJ1-5; CDR3: CASSLAGSNQPQHF; DNA: TGTGCCAGCAGTTTAGCAGGGAGCAATCAGCCCCAGCATTTT
D: .; V: TRBV6-5; size: .; J: TRBJ2-3; CDR3: CASSPDQGLADTQYF; DNA: TGTGCCAGCAGTCCCGACCAGGGTTTGGCAGATACGCAGTATTTT
D: .; V: TRBV7-9; size: .; J: TRBJ2-5; CDR3: CASQTRKETQYF; DNA: TGTGCCAGCCAGACTAGGAAGGAGACCCAGTACTTC
D: .; V: TRBV9; size: .; J: TRBJ2-7; CDR3: CASSVHAEGRYEQYF; DNA: TGTGCCAGCAGCGTTCATGCGGAGGGGAGATACGAGCAGTACTTC
D: .; V: TRBV11-2; size: .; J: TRBJ1-1; CDR3: CASSLVRGREAFF; DNA: TGTGCCAGCAGCTTAGTGAGGGGCAGGGAAGCTTTCTTT
D: TRBD1; V: TRBV11-2; size: .; J: TRBJ1-1; CDR3: CASSLRTGFLTEAFF; DNA: TGTGCCAGCAGCTTAAGGACAGGTTTTCTCACTGAAGCTTTCTTT
D: TRBD1; V: TRBV19; size: .; J: TRBJ2-6; CDR3: CASRQGAHGANVLTF; DNA: TGTGCCAGTAGGCAGGGGGCGCATGGGGCCAACGTCCTGACTTTC
D: .; V: TRBV9; size: .; J: TRBJ1-6; CDR3: CASSSPGVDSPLHF; DNA: TGTGCCAGCAGCTCTCCGGGGGTTGATTCACCCCTCCACTTT
D: TRBD2; V: TRBV6-2/TRBV6-3; size: .; J: TRBJ2-1; CDR3: CASSDPGTSGSNEQFF; DNA: TGTGCCAGCAGCGACCCCGGGACTAGCGGGAGTAATGAGCAGTTCTTC
D: .; V: TRBV28; size: .; J: TRBJ2-1; CDR3: CASSFLPGLPSSYNEQFF; DNA: TGTGCCAGCAGTTTTCTCCCGGGTCTACCGAGCTCCTACAATGAGCAGTTCTTC
D: TRBD1; V: TRBV5-6; size: .; J: TRBJ2-7; CDR3: CASSLDRDRGHEQYF; DNA: TGTGCCAGCAGCTTAGACCGGGACAGGGGGCACGAGCAGTACTTC
D: TRBD1; V: TRBV3-1/TRBV3-2; size: .; J: TRBJ1-2; CDR3: CASSPGQGAVSYGYTF; DNA: TGTGCCAGCAGCCCAGGACAGGGGGCTGTATCCTATGGCTACACCTTC
D: .; V: TRBV7-8; size: .; J: TRBJ1-5; CDR3: CASSLTLQANQPQHF; DNA: TGTGCCAGCAGCTTAACATTGCAGGCGAATCAGCCCCAGCATTTT
D: .; V: TRBV6-5; size: .; J: TRBJ2-5; CDR3: CASSYDNLQGETQYF; DNA: TGTGCCAGCAGTTACGACAACTTGCAGGGGGAGACCCAGTACTTC
D: .; V: TRBV28; size: .; J: TRBJ1-1; CDR3: CASSFIRGTEAFF; DNA: TGTGCCAGCAGTTTCATACGGGGCACTGAAGCTTTCTTT
D: .; V: TRBV2; size: once; J: TRBJ1-2; CDR3: CASSGPQRGSVGYTF; DNA: TGTGCCAGCAGTGGGCCCCAGAGGGGGTCTGTTGGCTACACCTTC
D: .; V: TRBV19; size: once; J: TRBJ1-5; CDR3: CASRSDVLNQPQHF; DNA: TGTGCCAGTAGATCGGACGTACTCAATCAGCCCCAGCATTTT
D: .; V: TRBV9; size: .; J: TRBJ2-7; CDR3: CASSVAEETHSELFYEQYF; DNA: TGTGCCAGCAGCGTAGCTGAGGAAACCCACAGTGAGTTATTCTACGAGCAGTACTTC
D: TRBD2; V: TRBV7-9; size: .; J: TRBJ2-7; CDR3: CASSSPGGAYEQYF; DNA: TGTGCCAGCAGCTCCCCCGGGGGGGCCTACGAGCAGTACTTC
D: .; V: TRBV28; size: .; J: TRBJ2-1; CDR3: CASSLLGSGYNEQFF; DNA: TGTGCCAGCAGTTTATTGGGGTCGGGCTACAATGAGCAGTTCTTC
D: .; V: TRBV6-6; size: few; J: TRBJ1-2; CDR3: CASSYTTNRNYGYTF; DNA: TGTGCCAGCAGTTACACGACAAATCGTAACTATGGCTACACCTTC
D: TRBD1; V: TRBV4-3; size: .; J: TRBJ2-7; CDR3: CASSQVVPGGTYEQYF; DNA: TGCGCCAGCAGCCAAGTTGTTCCAGGGGGAACCTACGAGCAGTACTTC
D: .; V: TRBV15; size: .; J: TRBJ2-3; CDR3: CATSAGASTDTQYF; DNA: TGTGCCACCTCTGCAGGGGCTAGCACAGATACGCAGTATTTT
D: .; V: TRBV10-3; size: .; J: TRBJ2-3; CDR3: CAISEYADTQYF; DNA: TGTGCCATCAGTGAGTACGCAGATACGCAGTATTTT
D: .; V: TRBV6-2/TRBV6-3; size: .; J: TRBJ2-3; CDR3: CASSYSYSQGFADTQYF; DNA: TGTGCCAGCAGTTACTCGTACAGCCAGGGTTTCGCAGATACGCAGTATTTT
D: .; V: TRBV5-6; size: .; J: TRBJ1-2; CDR3: CASSLGQPNYGYTF; DNA: TGTGCCAGCAGCTTAGGGCAGCCCAACTATGGCTACACCTTC